These 9 T cell receptor beta chains originate from one sample sequenced in a study of T cell repertoires in cytomegalovirus infection. Their target antigens are unknown. In TCRdb, the reads were re-called with MiXCR into one record per CDR3 protein. The data show 80,000 or so distinct CDR3 sequences, 20% to 30% seen once. The material was CD8+ T cells from cultured PBMCs, obtained from culture after CMV antigen stimulation. The receptors stem from a human donor in good health (CMV status not recorded). Some clones in this sample may be carry-over from other donors' samples.

This rearrangement joins TRBV5-8 to TRBJ2-7; D is perhaps TRBD1 (5 bases). Germline lookup yields CDR1 SGHTS and CDR2 YDEGEE. Deletions cut 5 bases from V and 3 bases from J, with 18 bases between. CDR3 length: 15 residues. CDR3 coding DNA: TGTGCCAGCAGATCCTTAGAACAGGATGTCTACGAGCAGTACTTC. It encodes CASRSLEQDVYEQYF.

As concerns this clonotype: One end of the junction fails to match germline, which may point to a read error. The chain is built from TRBV12-3 or TRBV12-4 and TRBJ2-2, with D unclear. This CDR3 comprises 15 residues. CDR3: CARSLWRNRTGELFF. The CDR3 DNA is TGTGCCAGAAGTTTGTGGAGAAATCGTACCGGGGAGCTGTTTTTT.

This clonotype was recorded a few times. The J gene is TRBJ2-5, the V gene TRBV20-1; 10 bases line up with TRBD1. Germline V gives CDR1 DFQATT, CDR2 SNEGSKA (reference sequence). This CDR3 spans 15 amino acids. V lost 4 bases, J lost 3 bases, and 8 bases stayed unmatched. The DNA of the CDR3 is TGCAGTGCTACAGAATTGGGGACAGGGGAAGAGACCCAGTACTTC. Translated, it gives CSATELGTGEETQYF.

This clonotype was counted ten times or more. The chain couples TRBV7-9 to TRBJ2-3, with D perhaps matching TRBD2 (6 bases). The germline gives CDR1 SEHNR, CDR2 FQNEAQ (reference sequence). The CDR3 runs to 14 residues. V was pared by 5 bases and J by 4 bases, with 13 bases between. CDR3: CASSQVSGADTQYF. Here the CDR3 DNA reads TGTGCCAGCAGCCAAGTATCGGGGGCAGATACGCAGTATTTT. Drawing the rest from reference TRBV7-9 and TRBJ2-3, the complete variable domain is DTGVSQNPRHKITKRGQNVTFRCDPISEHNRLYWYRQTLGQGPEFLTYFQNEAQLEKSRLLSDRFSAERPKGSFSTLEIQRTEQGDSAMYLCASSQVSGADTQYFGPGTRLTVL.

This clonotype has ten or more counts. The chain links TRBV4-2 to TRBJ1-6, with D possibly being TRBD1 (5 bases). V shed 0 bases and J shed 1 base, with 10 bases lying between them. CDR1 LGHNA and CDR2 YNFKEQ come from the germline V gene. This CDR3 comprises 17 residues. The CDR3 is CASSQETRVSYNSPLHF. The CDR3 DNA sequence: TGTGCCAGCAGCCAAGAGACCAGGGTATCCTATAATTCACCCCTCCACTTT.

The chain is built from TRBV19 and TRBJ1-5; D is ambiguous. This CDR3 has 13 amino acids. Trimming removed 1 base at V and 5 bases at J, with 6 bases between. CDR1 and CDR2 (germline): LNHDA, SQIVND (reference sequence). The CDR3 region is CASSIVGDQPQHF. CDR3 DNA: TGTGCCAGTAGTATAGTCGGAGATCAGCCCCAGCATTTT.

The chain joins TRBV29-1 to TRBJ1-3, with unresolved D. The CDR3 is 14 amino acids. CDR1 is SQVTM, CDR2 ANQGSEA, per germline. The V end lost 6 bases, the J end lost 4 bases, and 16 bases lay between the germline ends. CDR3 nucleotides: TGCAGCGTCGGGGATTATGCCGTCGGAAACACCATATATTTT. Encoded protein: CSVGDYAVGNTIYF. Full variable domain (rest looked up from reference TRBV29-1 and TRBJ1-3): SAVISQKPSRDICQRGTSLTIQCQVDSQVTMMFWYRQQPGQSLTLIATANQGSEATYESGFVIDKFPISRPNLTFSTLTVSNMSPEDSSIYLCSVGDYAVGNTIYFGEGSWLTVV.

This clonotype was seen more than once but under ten times. This chain links TRBV12-3 or TRBV12-4 with TRBJ2-3; 7 bases are a match to TRBD2. Losses at the gene ends were 3 bases for V and 1 base for J; bases not matched to a gene: 7. This CDR3 has 16 residues. This CDR3 is CASSLRERRGTDTQYF. For the CDR3, the DNA is TGTGCCAGCAGTTTGCGGGAGAGAAGGGGCACAGATACGCAGTATTTT.

This clonotype has ten or more counts. The rearrangement joins TRBV12-3 or TRBV12-4 to TRBJ1-1; 7 bases align to TRBD1. With 6 bases clipped from V and 4 bases from J, the junction kept 5 bases outside the gene matches. The CDR3 covers 13 residues. The CDR3 coding sequence is TGTGCCAGCAGACGAACAGGGGCCACTGAAGCTTTCTTT. Amino acid sequence: CASRRTGATEAFF.